These 25 T cell receptor beta chains originate from one sample sequenced in a study of T cells in Graves' hyperthyroidism and ophthalmopathy. Amplification targeted TCR beta CDR3 regions from RNA transcripts. Researchers ran a first-round RT-PCR on the TCR CDR3 using the HTBI primer set. TCRdb re-derived calls from the multiplex PCR reads in MiXCR, one entry per CDR3 protein. In the table there are fewer than 400,000 distinct CDR3 sequences, 16% of which are singletons. The source material was blood. These receptors were obtained from a man between 25 and 39 years old with Graves' hyperthyroidism.

This clonotype was seen ten or more times. It is unclear where the CDR3 begins or ends on the DNA, so no DNA is shown, and the CDR3 is as TCRdb lists it. The gene calls are TRBV5-1 and TRBJ2-1; the table's D call, TRBD2, has no DNA check behind it. The CDR3 is 14 residues long, counting both termini. The germline CDR1 and CDR2 sequences are SGHRS and YFSETQ. The CDR3: CASSSGGPGNEQFF.

This clonotype was counted between two and nine times. The CDR3 DNA sequence: TGTGCCAGCAGCCCCAACCCCGGACACGCAGTCTCCTACGAGCAGTACTTC. Its protein product is CASSPNPGHAVSYEQYF. This sequence joins TRBV11-3 and TRBJ2-7; the D gene is possibly TRBD1 (5 bases). Trimming took 5 bases from V and 0 from J, leaving 20 bases between them. The CDR3 contains 17 residues. Germline loops: CDR1 SGHNT, CDR2 YENEEA.

The chain links TRBV5-1 to TRBJ2-3; no clear D. V was trimmed by 3 bases and J by 2 bases, leaving 13 bases between them. This CDR3 has 15 residues. The germline CDR1 and CDR2 sequences are SGHRS and YFSETQ. The CDR3 here is CASSSMGAYTDTQYF. The CDR3 DNA reads TGCGCCAGCAGCTCGATGGGCGCCTACACAGATACGCAGTATTTT.

This clonotype was recorded many times. The V gene is TRBV30, the J gene TRBJ1-1; no firm D call. Germline V gene lookup returns CDR1 GTSNPN and CDR2 SVGIG (reference sequence). This CDR3 has 13 amino acids. V gave up 2 bases and J gave up 5 bases, with 12 bases separating them. The CDR3, as DNA: TGTGCCTGGAGTCCCGTAGGTTGGACTGAAGCTTTCTTT. It codes for CAWSPVGWTEAFF.

There are many counts of this clonotype. The gene calls are TRBV18 and TRBJ2-5; D might be TRBD1 (7 bases). The CDR3 consists of 14 residues. V lost 3 bases, J lost 6 bases, and 14 bases lay in between. In germline, CDR1 is KGHSH, CDR2 LQKENI. The CDR3, as DNA: TGTGCCAGCTCACCCCGGCAGGGGGGACAGACCCAGTACTTC. Translation gives CASSPRQGGQTQYF. Combining the CDR3 with reference TRBV18 and TRBJ2-5 gives the whole variable domain NAGVMQNPRHLVRRRGQEARLRCSPMKGHSHVYWYRQLPEEGLKFMVYLQKENIIDESGMPKERFSAEFPKEGPSILRIQQVVRGDSAAYFCASSPRQGGQTQYFGPGTRLLVL.

The chain employs TRBV10-1 and TRBJ2-1; D is ambiguous. Trimming took off 3 bases at V and 2 bases at J, with 17 bases between the two ends. The CDR3 length is 17 residues. Germline CDR1 reads WNHNN; CDR2 reads SYGVQD (reference sequence). The CDR3 region is CASSEDWAASPYNEQFF. CDR3 DNA: TGCGCCAGCAGTGAAGATTGGGCGGCATCCCCCTACAATGAGCAGTTCTTC.

This sequence joins TRBV24-1 and TRBJ2-5; TRBD2 matches at 10 bases. The length of the CDR3 is 17 residues. The ends lost 2 bases at V and 5 bases at J; junction bases unmatched: 10. Germline CDR1 and CDR2: KGHDR and SFDVKD. The CDR3 loop reads CATSDWTSGLEGETQYF. In DNA form, the CDR3 reads TGTGCCACCAGTGATTGGACTAGCGGACTTGAAGGGGAGACCCAGTACTTC.

This clonotype showed up many times. The chain employs TRBV12-3 or TRBV12-4 and TRBJ1-3, with D perhaps TRBD1 (5 bases). The CDR3 length is 14 residues. V was clipped by 6 bases and J by 2 bases, with 11 bases between them. CDR3 in DNA: TGTGCCAGCAGCCGGGGGGGAGCTGGAAACACCATATATTTT. Translated: CASSRGGAGNTIYF.

This chain joins TRBV10-2 and TRBJ1-3; D remains ambiguous. Germline V gene data show CDR1 as WSHSY and CDR2 as SAAADI. V shed 7 bases and J shed 4 bases, with 11 bases lying between them. This CDR3 comprises 13 residues. This CDR3 reads CASTLAAGNTIYF. In nucleotides, the CDR3 is TGCGCCAGCACTTTGGCAGCCGGAAACACCATATATTTT.

The chain links TRBV24-1 to TRBJ2-1; D might be TRBD1 or TRBD2, each matching 5 bases. The CDR3 length is 13 residues. With 9 bases removed from V and 7 bases from J, the gap between germline ends came to 15 bases. The V gene's germline CDR1 is KGHDR and CDR2 SFDVKD. The CDR3 nucleotides read TGTGCCACCTCCTCCGGGGCCGGGAATGAGCAGTTCTTC. Residues: CATSSGAGNEQFF.

This clonotype was seen a handful of times. J is TRBJ1-5 and V is TRBV27; possibly TRBD1 for D (5 bases). CDR1 and CDR2 from the germline V gene are MNHEY and SMNVEV (reference sequence). The ends were cut back, 6 bases at V and 2 bases at J, with 20 bases in the middle. The CDR3 is made up of 17 amino acids. The DNA for the CDR3 is TGTGCCAGCAGCCCTGGGACCGGCCCAGGCGGCAATCAGCCCCAGCATTTT. Protein product: CASSPGTGPGGNQPQHF.

The V and J genes are TRBV20-1 and TRBJ2-7, with 9 nucleotides matching TRBD2. After removal of 1 base from V and 2 bases from J, the junction contained 0 bases not matched to a gene. This CDR3 has 13 amino acids. CDR1 and CDR2 from the germline V gene are DFQATT and SNEGSKA (reference sequence). CDR3 loop: CSARGGRAYEQYF. CDR3 nucleotides: TGCAGTGCTAGAGGCGGGAGGGCCTACGAGCAGTACTTC.

This clonotype was seen at least ten times. The chain joins TRBV6-1 to TRBJ2-7; 9 bases fit TRBD2. The germline V gene has CDR1 MNHNS and CDR2 SASEGT. This CDR3 is built from 12 residues. Trimming at V came to 11 bases and at J to 0 bases, leaving 2 bases not matched to a gene. The CDR3 sequence: CAATSGSYEQYF. For the CDR3, the DNA is TGTGCCGCGACTAGCGGCTCCTACGAGCAGTACTTC.

This chain links TRBV7-9 with TRBJ2-1, with 8 positions matching TRBD1. The CDR3 runs to 15 residues. The germline gives CDR1 SEHNR, CDR2 FQNEAQ (reference sequence). J was trimmed by 6 bases and V by 1 base; bases with no gene match: 5. The CDR3 spells CASSLGTGPSNEQFF. For the CDR3, the DNA is TGTGCCAGCAGCTTAGGGACAGGGCCGTCCAATGAGCAGTTCTTC. Together with reference TRBV7-9 and TRBJ2-1, the CDR3 gives the full variable domain: DTGVSQNPRHKITKRGQNVTFRCDPISEHNRLYWYRQTLGQGPEFLTYFQNEAQLEKSRLLSDRFSAERPKGSFSTLEIQRTEQGDSAMYLCASSLGTGPSNEQFFGPGTRLTVL.

This chain connects TRBV25-1 to TRBJ2-1; perhaps D is TRBD1 or TRBD2 (7 bases each). CDR3 length: 14 amino acids. The ends were cut back, 5 bases at V and 6 bases at J, with 14 bases in the middle. Germline V CDR1 and CDR2: MGHDK, SYGVNS. The chain's CDR3 is CASSIQGGSNEQFF. The CDR3 DNA is TGTGCCAGCAGTATTCAGGGGGGGAGCAATGAGCAGTTCTTC.

This clonotype was seen once. V gene TRBV5-1 combines with J gene TRBJ2-5, with D tentatively TRBD2 (5 bases). This CDR3 has 13 amino acids. CDR1 is SGHRS, CDR2 YFSETQ, per germline. V lost 1 base and J 5 bases, leaving 9 bases between the germline ends. CDR3 in DNA: TGCGCCAGCAGCTTGACCGGGATGGAGACCCAGTACTTC. Amino acid sequence: CASSLTGMETQYF.

This clonotype appeared a few times. The V call is TRBV6-5, the J call TRBJ1-4, with 8 bases that match TRBD1. The CDR3 is 14 amino acids. Germline V CDR1 and CDR2: MNHEY, SVGAGI. J was trimmed by 10 bases and V by 0 bases; bases with no gene match: 4. The CDR3 DNA sequence: TGTGCCAGCAGTTACTCGGGGACAGGCGGAAAACTGTTTTTT. Its translation: CASSYSGTGGKLFF.

The rearrangement uses TRBV11-2 and TRBJ1-4, with D perhaps TRBD1 (6 bases). Per the germline V gene, CDR1 is SGHAT and CDR2 is FQNNGV. V shed 6 bases and J shed 8 bases, with 19 bases lying between them. This CDR3 comprises 15 residues. Here the CDR3 DNA reads TGTGCCAGCAGTCGCGAACAGGGAGGGTACGAAAAACTGTTTTTT. This codes for CASSREQGGYEKLFF.

This clonotype was seen at least ten times. The chain has TRBV11-2 and TRBJ2-1; D not resolved. The germline CDR1 and CDR2 sequences are SGHAT and FQNNGV. The CDR3 loop spans 13 amino acids. Trimming cost V 1 base and J 6 bases, with 7 bases left between them. In nucleotides, the CDR3 is TGTGCCAGCAGCTTAGGCCCATCCAATGAGCAGTTCTTC. This codes for CASSLGPSNEQFF.

This clonotype has at least ten counts. The chain carries TRBV20-1 and TRBJ2-1; 10 nucleotides agree with TRBD1. Germline trimming cut 3 bases from V and 5 bases from J; bases unmatched to any gene: 4. This CDR3 comprises 14 residues. From germline, CDR1 is DFQATT and CDR2 SNEGSKA (reference sequence). CDR3 amino acids: CSARWDRGHNEQFF. The CDR3 region has the DNA TGCAGTGCTAGGTGGGACAGGGGACACAATGAGCAGTTCTTC.

The V gene is TRBV19, the J gene TRBJ1-6; D is perhaps TRBD1 (5 bases). The germline V gene encodes CDR1 LNHDA and CDR2 SQIVND (reference sequence). This CDR3 has 14 residues. V shed 5 bases and J shed 7 bases, with 12 bases lying between them. This CDR3 reads CASSATARNSPLHF. In DNA form, the CDR3 reads TGTGCCAGTAGTGCGACAGCGAGAAATTCACCCCTCCACTTT.

This clonotype was seen many times. The chain uses TRBV30 and TRBJ2-7; D call uncertain. Germline values: CDR1 GTSNPN, CDR2 SVGIG (reference sequence). The CDR3 contains 13 residues. Deletions cut 2 bases from V and 10 bases from J, with 18 bases between. The CDR3 sequence is CAWSHGSRWEQYF. CDR3 nucleotide sequence: TGTGCCTGGAGTCACGGGTCTCGCTGGGAACAGTACTTC.

This clonotype was seen a handful of times. The CDR3 DNA reads as TGTGCCAGCAGTTCGGTCGCCCTGAACACTGAAGCTTTCTTT. Residues: CASSSVALNTEAFF. This sequence joins TRBV6-5 and TRBJ1-1; unclear D gene. Germline V gene sequence: CDR1 MNHEY, CDR2 SVGAGI. The CDR3 covers 14 residues. V was pared by 4 bases and J by 0 bases, with 9 bases between.

V is TRBV27 and J is TRBJ2-5, with D possibly being TRBD2 (5 bases). Germline V CDR1 and CDR2: MNHEY, SMNVEV (reference sequence). This CDR3 region has 11 residues. Deletions cut 6 bases from V and 9 bases from J, with 11 bases between. CDR3 region: CASSLLGAQYF. The CDR3 DNA follows: TGTGCCAGCAGCCTTCTCGGGGCCCAGTACTTC.

This clonotype came up many times. This chain joins TRBV3-1 and TRBJ2-1; TRBD1 might be the D (8 bases). The V gene's germline CDR1 is LGHDT and CDR2 YNNKEL (reference sequence). V lost 3 bases, J lost 0 bases, and 12 bases lay in between. This CDR3 comprises 16 residues. For the CDR3, the DNA is TGTGCCAGCAGCCAGTACAGGGGGGGCTCCTACAATGAGCAGTTCTTC. Translated: CASSQYRGGSYNEQFF.